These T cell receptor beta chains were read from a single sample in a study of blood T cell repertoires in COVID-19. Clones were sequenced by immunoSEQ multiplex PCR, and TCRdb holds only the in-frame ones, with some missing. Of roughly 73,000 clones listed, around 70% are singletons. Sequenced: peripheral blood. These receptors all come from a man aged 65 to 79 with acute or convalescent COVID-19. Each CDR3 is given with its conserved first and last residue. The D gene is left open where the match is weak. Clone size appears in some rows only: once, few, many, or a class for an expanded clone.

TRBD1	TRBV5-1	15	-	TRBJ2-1	CASSLGQGAYDEQFF	TGCGCCAGCAGCTTGGGACAGGGGGCCTATGATGAGCAGTTCTTC
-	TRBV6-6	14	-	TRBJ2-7	CASSTLRVSYEQYF	TGTGCCAGCAGTACCTTGCGGGTCTCCTACGAGCAGTACTTC
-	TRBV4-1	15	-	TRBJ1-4	CASSQDEAGAEKLFF	TGCGCCAGCAGCCAAGATGAGGCAGGGGCCGAAAAACTGTTTTTT
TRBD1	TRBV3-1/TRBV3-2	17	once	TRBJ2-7	CASSPPGGFRDKYEQYF	TGTGCCAGCAGCCCGCCAGGGGGCTTTAGGGATAAGTACGAGCAGTACTTC
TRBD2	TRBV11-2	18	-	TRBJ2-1	CASSLEGVAGAAYNEQFF	TGTGCCAGCAGCTTAGAAGGTGTAGCGGGAGCAGCCTACAATGAGCAGTTCTTC
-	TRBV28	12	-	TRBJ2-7	CASSLSTFEQYF	TGTGCCAGCAGTTTAAGCACTTTCGAGCAGTACTTC
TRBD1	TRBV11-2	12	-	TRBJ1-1	CASGTGGPEAFF	TGTGCCAGCGGGACAGGGGGCCCTGAAGCTTTCTTT
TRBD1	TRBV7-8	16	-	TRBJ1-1	CASSLATGAIVTEAFF	TGTGCCAGCAGCTTAGCCACAGGGGCCATTGTGACTGAAGCTTTCTTT
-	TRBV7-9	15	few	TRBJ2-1	CASSLGLAAGEEQFF	TGTGCCAGCAGCTTAGGGCTAGCCGCAGGAGAGGAGCAGTTCTTC
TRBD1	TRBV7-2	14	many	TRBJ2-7	CASRPGQGYYEQYF	TGTGCCAGCAGGCCGGGACAGGGATACTACGAGCAGTACTTC
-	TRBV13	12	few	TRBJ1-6	CASSTINSPLHF	TGTGCCAGCAGCACTATTAATTCACCCCTCCACTTT
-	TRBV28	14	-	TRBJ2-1	CASSFLTRFNEQFF	TGTGCCAGCAGTTTCCTAACTAGATTCAATGAGCAGTTCTTC
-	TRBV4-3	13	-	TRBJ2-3	CASSQDKSGRQYF	TGCGCCAGCAGCCAAGACAAATCGGGAAGGCAGTATTTT
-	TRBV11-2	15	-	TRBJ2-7	CASSSDHRISYEQYF	TGTGCCAGCAGTTCGGACCACAGGATATCCTACGAGCAGTACTTC
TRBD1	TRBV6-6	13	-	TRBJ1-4	CASSSDRFEKLFF	TGTGCCAGCAGTTCGGACAGGTTTGAAAAACTGTTTTTT
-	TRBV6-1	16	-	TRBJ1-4	CASSEAEPGTNEKLFF	TGTGCCAGCAGTGAAGCGGAGCCTGGAACTAATGAAAAACTGTTTTTT
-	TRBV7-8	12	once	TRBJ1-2	CASSLQGNGYTF	TGTGCCAGCAGCCTCCAGGGCAATGGCTACACCTTC
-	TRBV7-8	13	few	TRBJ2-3	CASSLATSNTQYF	TGTGCCAGCAGCTTAGCCACTAGCAATACGCAGTATTTT
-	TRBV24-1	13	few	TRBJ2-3	CATSQGGANTQYF	TGTGCCACCAGCCAGGGGGGTGCAAATACGCAGTATTTT
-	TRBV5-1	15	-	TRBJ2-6	CASSLRGSGANVLTF	TGCGCCAGCTCCCTTCGGGGATCTGGGGCCAACGTCCTGACTTTC
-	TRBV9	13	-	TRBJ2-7	CASSKGVSYEQYF	TGTGCCAGCAGCAAAGGGGTCTCCTACGAGCAGTACTTC
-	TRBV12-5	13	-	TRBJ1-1	CASGLVTGTEAFF	TGTGCTAGTGGTTTGGTAACAGGGACTGAAGCTTTCTTT
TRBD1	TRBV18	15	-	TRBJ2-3	CASSRYAQGTDTQYF	TGTGCCAGCTCCCGGTACGCACAGGGGACAGATACGCAGTATTTT
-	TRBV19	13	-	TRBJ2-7	CASSIDARREQYF	TGTGCCAGTAGTATAGACGCCCGGAGAGAGCAGTACTTC
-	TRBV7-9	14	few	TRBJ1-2	CASSKRQEGYGYTF	TGTGCCAGCAGCAAACGCCAGGAGGGCTATGGCTACACCTTC
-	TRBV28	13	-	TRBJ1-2	CASSPRVLYGYTF	TGTGCCAGCAGCCCCAGGGTTTTGTATGGCTACACCTTC
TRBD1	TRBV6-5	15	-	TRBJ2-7	CASSYEWTGAYEQYF	TGTGCCAGCAGTTACGAATGGACAGGGGCCTACGAGCAGTACTTC